This T cell receptor (beta chain) came from a study of technical replicates of blood from a few donors. The V gene's germline CDR1 is SGHAT and CDR2 FQNNGV. The length of the CDR3 is 14 residues. Trimming took 5 bases from V and 3 from J, leaving 10 bases between them. Sequencing used immunoSEQ multiplex PCR; TCRdb keeps in-frame clones, though not all of them. The repertoire has about 69,000 clones, 80% to 90% of them found once; the top ten carry roughly 4.8%. This receptor was identified in a human donor in good health. Some clones in this sample may be carry-over from other donors' samples. Sequenced: PBMCs. The chain recombines TRBV11-2 with TRBJ2-2; perhaps TRBD2 as D (5 bases). The CDR3 bases are TGTGCCAGCAGCCGACTATTGGACACCGGGGAGCTGTTTTTT. It is translated as CASSRLLDTGELFF.